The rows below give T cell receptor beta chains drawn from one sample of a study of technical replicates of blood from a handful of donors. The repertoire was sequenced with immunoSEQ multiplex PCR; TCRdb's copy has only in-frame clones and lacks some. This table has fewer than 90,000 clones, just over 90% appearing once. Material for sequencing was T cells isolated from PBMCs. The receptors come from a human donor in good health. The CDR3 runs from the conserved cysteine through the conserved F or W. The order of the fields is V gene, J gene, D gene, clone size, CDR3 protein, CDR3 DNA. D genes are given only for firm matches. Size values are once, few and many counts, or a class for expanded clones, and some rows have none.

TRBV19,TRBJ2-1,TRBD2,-,CATKGEGLNEQFF,TGTGCCACCAAAGGGGAGGGGCTTAATGAGCAGTTCTTC
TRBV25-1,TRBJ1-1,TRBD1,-,CASSALRDRGNTEAFF,TGTGCCAGCAGTGCCCTCCGGGACAGGGGGAACACTGAAGCTTTCTTT
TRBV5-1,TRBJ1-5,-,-,CASSLGQGGGNQPQHF,TGCGCCAGCAGCTTGGGGCAGGGAGGAGGTAATCAGCCCCAGCATTTT
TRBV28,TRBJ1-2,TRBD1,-,CASSRLPQGESGYTF,TGTGCCAGCAGTCGTCTACCCCAGGGGGAGTCTGGCTACACCTTC
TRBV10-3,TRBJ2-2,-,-,CASQLRETGELFF,TGTGCCTCTCAATTGAGGGAAACCGGGGAGCTGTTTTTT
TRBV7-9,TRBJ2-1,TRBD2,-,CASSFSGSSGWNEQFF,TGTGCCAGCAGTTTCAGCGGGAGCTCAGGTTGGAATGAGCAGTTCTTC
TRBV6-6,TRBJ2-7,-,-,CASSGGPYEQYF,TGTGCCAGCTCAGGGGGGCCCTACGAGCAGTACTTC
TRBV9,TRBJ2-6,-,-,CASSDETTGANVLTF,TGTGCCAGCAGCGACGAGACTACTGGGGCCAACGTCCTGACTTTC
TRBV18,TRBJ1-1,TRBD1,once,CASSPAGQSFSNTEAFF,TGTGCCAGCTCACCGGCGGGACAGAGTTTTTCGAACACTGAAGCTTTCTTT
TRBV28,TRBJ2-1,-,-,CASSSSRDVLRPNEQFF,TGTGCCAGCAGTTCCAGCCGGGATGTACTACGGCCCAATGAGCAGTTCTTC
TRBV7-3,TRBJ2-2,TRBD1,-,CASSQGTGGGELFF,TGTGCCAGCAGCCAGGGGACAGGTGGCGGGGAGCTGTTTTTT
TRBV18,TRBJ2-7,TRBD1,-,CASSPTGSHEQYF,TGTGCCAGCTCACCGACAGGGTCTCACGAGCAGTACTTC
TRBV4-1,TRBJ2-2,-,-,CASSQDIRGILRTGELFF,TGCGCCAGCAGCCAAGATATTAGAGGGATTCTTCGCACCGGGGAGCTGTTTTTT
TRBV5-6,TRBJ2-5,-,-,CASSLLSSETQYF,TGTGCCAGCAGCTTGTTAAGCTCAGAGACCCAGTACTTC
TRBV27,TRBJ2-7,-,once,CASSLGRTYEQYF,TGTGCCAGCAGTTTAGGGAGGACCTACGAGCAGTACTTC
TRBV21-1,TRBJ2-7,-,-,CASSTRPPGAYEQYF,TGTGCCAGCAGCACGAGGCCTCCGGGGGCCTACGAGCAGTACTTC
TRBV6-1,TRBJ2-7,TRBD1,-,CASRSTGGNYEQYF,TGTGCCAGCAGATCAACAGGGGGGAACTACGAGCAGTACTTC
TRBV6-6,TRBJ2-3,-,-,CASRFTLSTDTQYF,TGTGCCAGCAGATTTACTCTCAGCACAGATACGCAGTATTTT
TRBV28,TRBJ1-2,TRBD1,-,CASTGGIFGGYGYTF,TGTGCCAGCACAGGGGGGATCTTTGGGGGCTATGGCTACACCTTC
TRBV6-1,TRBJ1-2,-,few,CASSEVAGVGYTF,TGTGCCAGCAGTGAAGTGGCAGGCGTTGGCTACACCTTC
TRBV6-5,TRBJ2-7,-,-,CASSSLYEQYF,TGTGCCAGCAGTTCCCTCTACGAGCAGTACTTC
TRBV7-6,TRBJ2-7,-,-,CASSSSTGYEQYF,TGTGCCAGCAGCTCCTCGACAGGTTACGAGCAGTACTTC
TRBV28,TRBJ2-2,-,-,CASSLITNTGELFF,TGTGCCAGCAGTTTAATTACGAACACCGGGGAGCTGTTTTTT
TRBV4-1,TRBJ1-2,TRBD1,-,CASSQTGTGKNTF,TGCGCCAGCAGCCAAACCGGGACAGGCAAAAACACCTTC
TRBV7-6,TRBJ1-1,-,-,CASSLVWAGNTEAFF,TGTGCCAGCAGCTTAGTATGGGCAGGGAACACTGAAGCTTTCTTT
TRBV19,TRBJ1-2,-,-,CASSIGGSGYTF,TGTGCCAGTAGTATCGGCGGGTCTGGCTACACCTTC
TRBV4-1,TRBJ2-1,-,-,CASSQEIIQTGSLGNEQFF,TGCGCCAGCAGCCAAGAGATTATTCAAACGGGGAGTCTTGGCAATGAGCAGTTCTTC
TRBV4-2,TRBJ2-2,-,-,CASSQDFSGANTGELFF,TGTGCCAGCAGCCAAGATTTTAGCGGAGCGAACACCGGGGAGCTGTTTTTT
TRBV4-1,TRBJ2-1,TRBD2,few,CASSQGASGRAWNEQFF,TGCGCCAGCAGCCAAGGAGCTAGCGGGAGGGCCTGGAATGAGCAGTTCTTC
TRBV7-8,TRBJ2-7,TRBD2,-,CASSLEAGGWGEQYF,TGTGCCAGCAGCTTAGAAGCGGGGGGCTGGGGAGAGCAGTACTTC
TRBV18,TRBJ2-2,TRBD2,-,CASSPRLAGTGELFF,TGTGCCAGCTCACCCAGGCTAGCGGGAACCGGGGAGCTGTTTTTT
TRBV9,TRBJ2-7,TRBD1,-,CASSARTGDGYEQYF,TGTGCCAGCAGCGCCCGGACAGGGGATGGCTACGAGCAGTACTTC
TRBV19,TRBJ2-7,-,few,CASSTQSGYEQYF,TGTGCCAGTAGTACGCAGTCGGGATACGAGCAGTACTTC
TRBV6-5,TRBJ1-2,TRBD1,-,CASSVDRDYGYTF,TGTGCCAGCAGTGTCGACAGGGACTATGGCTACACCTTC
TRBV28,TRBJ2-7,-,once,CASIHPGGSSYEQYF,TGTGCCAGCATCCATCCCGGCGGAAGCTCCTACGAGCAGTACTTC
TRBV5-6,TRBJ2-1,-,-,CASSFLGAGNEQFF,TGTGCCAGCAGCTTCTTAGGGGCAGGGAATGAGCAGTTCTTC
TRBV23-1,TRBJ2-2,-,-,CASSPRQIANTGELFF,TGCGCCAGCAGTCCAAGACAGATCGCGAACACCGGGGAGCTGTTTTTT
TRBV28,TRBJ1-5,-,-,CASSLVQGGNQPQHF,TGTGCCAGCAGTTTAGTACAGGGTGGCAATCAGCCCCAGCATTTT
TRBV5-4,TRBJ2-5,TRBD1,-,CASSVGQGETQYF,TGTGCCAGCAGCGTGGGACAGGGCGAGACCCAGTACTTC
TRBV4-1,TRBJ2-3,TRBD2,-,CASSQEIWEGSTQYF,TGCGCCAGCAGCCAAGAGATTTGGGAGGGGTCTACGCAGTATTTT
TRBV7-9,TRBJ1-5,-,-,CASSLPSSNQPQHF,TGTGCCAGCAGCTTGCCGAGTAGCAATCAGCCCCAGCATTTT
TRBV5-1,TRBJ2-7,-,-,CASQGDASLEQYF,TGCGCCAGTCAAGGGGATGCCTCCCTCGAGCAGTACTTC